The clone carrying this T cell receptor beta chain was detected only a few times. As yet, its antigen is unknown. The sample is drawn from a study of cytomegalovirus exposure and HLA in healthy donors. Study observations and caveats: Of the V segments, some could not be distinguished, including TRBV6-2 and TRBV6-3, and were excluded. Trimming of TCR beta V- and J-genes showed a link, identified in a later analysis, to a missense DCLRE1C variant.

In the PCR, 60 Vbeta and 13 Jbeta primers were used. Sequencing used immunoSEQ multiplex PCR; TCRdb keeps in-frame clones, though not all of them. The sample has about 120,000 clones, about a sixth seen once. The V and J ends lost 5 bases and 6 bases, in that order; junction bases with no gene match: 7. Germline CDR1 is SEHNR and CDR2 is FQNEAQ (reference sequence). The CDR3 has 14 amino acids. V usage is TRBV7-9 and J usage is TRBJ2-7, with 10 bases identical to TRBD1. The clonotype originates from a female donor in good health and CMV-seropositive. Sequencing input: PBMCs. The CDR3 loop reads CASSPGTGDREQYF. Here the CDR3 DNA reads TGTGCCAGCAGCCCCGGGACAGGGGATCGCGAGCAGTACTTC.